The next 27 T cell receptor beta chains were all read from a single sample in a study of response to subunit inactivated influenza vaccine. In TCRdb, the RT-PCR reads were re-called with MiXCR into one record per CDR3 protein. The sample holds 710,000 or so distinct CDR3 sequences, approximately 14% seen once. Sequencing was performed on PBMCs from blood, taken 12 days after vaccination. Receptors originate from a man between 45 and 60 years old who received an inactivated influenza vaccine.

The chain links TRBV10-3 to TRBJ2-1, with D possibly matching TRBD2 (5 bases). Deletions cut 9 bases from V and 6 bases from J, with 15 bases between. The length of the CDR3 is 13 residues. CDR1 ENHRY and CDR2 SYGVKD come from the germline V gene. The CDR3 loop is CAIQLGSGNEQFF. CDR3 DNA sequence: TGTGCCATACAGCTGGGGAGCGGCAATGAGCAGTTCTTC.

This clonotype has at least ten counts. The rearrangement uses TRBV5-1 and TRBJ1-1; TRBD1 is a possible D gene (5 bases). CDR1 and CDR2 (germline): SGHRS, YFSETQ. V was shortened by 4 bases and J by 6 bases, with 13 bases between the two germline ends. There are 13 residues in the CDR3. In DNA form, the CDR3 reads TGCGCCAGCAGCCCGAGGACATTGGCTGAAGCTTTCTTT. It specifies CASSPRTLAEAFF.

The V gene is TRBV2, the J gene TRBJ1-6; D ambiguous. Germline assignment: CDR1 SNHLY and CDR2 FYNNEI. CDR3 size: 13 residues. Between the trimmed V and J ends, which lost 4 bases and 6 bases, there was a span of 7 bases. The CDR3 DNA follows: TGTGCCAGCAGTGTTCAGATTAATTCACCCCTCCACTTT. Protein: CASSVQINSPLHF. The whole variable domain, remainder taken from reference TRBV2 and TRBJ1-6, is EPEVTQTPSHQVTQMGQEVILRCVPISNHLYFYWYRQILGQKVEFLVSFYNNEISEKSEIFDDQFSVERPDGSNFTLKIRSTKLEDSAMYFCASSVQINSPLHFGNGTRLTVT.

The rearrangement uses TRBV19 and TRBJ1-5; weak D call: TRBD1 (6 bases). From germline, CDR1 is LNHDA and CDR2 SQIVND (reference sequence). V lost 6 bases and J lost 6, with 15 bases in between. There are 14 residues in the CDR3. CDR3 loop: CASSRGRDGQPQHF. CDR3 bases: TGTGCCAGTAGCAGGGGCAGGGACGGTCAGCCCCAGCATTTT.

This clonotype occurred a few times. As DNA, the CDR3 is TGCAGTGCTAAGCCACAGGGGGTCTATCAGCCCCAGCATTTT. It is translated as CSAKPQGVYQPQHF. V usage is TRBV20-1 and J usage is TRBJ1-5; TRBD1 matches at 8 bases. Looked up from germline, CDR1 is DFQATT and CDR2 is SNEGSKA (reference sequence). The CDR3 consists of 14 residues. The V segment lost 4 bases and the J segment 5 bases; nucleotides outside the gene matches: 7.

The V call is TRBV6-4, the J call TRBJ1-6; 8 nucleotides align to TRBD1. Germline-derived CDR1 and CDR2 are MRHNA and SNTAGT. V lost 5 bases to trimming and J lost 10 bases; unmatched junction nucleotides: 7. The CDR3 spans 14 residues. This CDR3 is CASSPGQGLSPLHF. The CDR3 nucleotides read TGTGCCAGCAGTCCCGGACAGGGACTCTCACCCCTCCACTTT.

This clonotype turned up a few times. The rearrangement joins TRBV5-6 to TRBJ1-4; the D is unclear. Per the germline V gene, CDR1 is SGHDT and CDR2 is YYEEEE. The CDR3 covers 14 residues. The germline V and J ends were trimmed by 7 bases and 0 bases, with 10 bases remaining between them. The CDR3 DNA is TGTGCCAGCGAATACGGGGCAACTAATGAAAAACTGTTTTTT. Its translation is CASEYGATNEKLFF.

This clonotype was observed a handful of times. The chain links TRBV7-9 to TRBJ2-7; possibly TRBD1 for D (5 bases). Germline CDR1 SEHNR, CDR2 FQNEAQ (reference sequence). V was cut by 5 bases and J by 6 bases, with 23 bases left in between. The CDR3 has 16 residues. This CDR3 reads CASSPSSSILRGEQYF. CDR3 bases: TGTGCCAGCAGCCCATCTTCCTCGATCTTAAGGGGCGAGCAGTACTTC.

The V gene is TRBV10-3, the J gene TRBJ2-7; the match to TRBD2 covers 11 bases. The CDR3 has 17 amino acids. CDR1 and CDR2 (germline): ENHRY, SYGVKD. V shed 4 bases and J 5 bases; nucleotides not matched to a gene: 13. Here the CDR3 reads CAISGSASGTSGHEQYF. For the CDR3, the DNA is TGTGCCATCAGTGGATCAGCCTCCGGGACTAGCGGCCACGAGCAGTACTTC.

This clonotype has more than one count but fewer than ten. This chain joins TRBV25-1 and TRBJ1-1; no definite D call. CDR1 and CDR2 (germline): MGHDK, SYGVNS. The CDR3 sequence is 12 residues long. Trimming stripped 4 bases from V and 5 bases from J, with 8 bases between. For the CDR3, the DNA is TGTGCCAGCAGTGTTTCCGTTACTGAAGCTTTCTTT. As protein: CASSVSVTEAFF. The full variable domain, in which reference TRBV25-1 and TRBJ1-1 provide the parts outside the CDR3, is EADIYQTPRYLVIGTGKKITLECSQTMGHDKMYWYQQDPGMELHLIHYSYGVNSTEKGDLSSESTVSRIRTEHFPLTLESARPSHTSQYLCASSVSVTEAFFGQGTRLTVV.

In this sample, this clonotype turned up a few times. This chain links TRBV7-2 with TRBJ2-3; D might be TRBD1 (5 bases). The CDR3 is 16 residues long. Trimming took off 3 bases at V and 2 bases at J, with 15 bases between the two ends. The germline V gene encodes CDR1 SGHTA and CDR2 FQGNSA. CDR3 bases: TGTGCCAGCAGCTTCACCCCAGGGTATTCCACAGATACGCAGTATTTT. It translates to CASSFTPGYSTDTQYF.

This clonotype came up many times. This chain connects TRBV29-1 to TRBJ1-3; D not resolved. Trimming took off 2 bases at V and 1 base at J, with 6 bases between the two ends. Looked up from germline, CDR1 is SQVTM and CDR2 is ANQGSEA. The CDR3 runs 13 residues. CDR3: CSVEFGSGNTIYF. CDR3 DNA sequence: TGCAGCGTTGAATTTGGGTCTGGAAACACCATATATTTT.

V is TRBV2 and J is TRBJ2-7; 9 bases fit TRBD1. The V segment lost 7 bases and the J segment 3 bases; nucleotides outside the gene matches: 10. The CDR3 is 15 residues long. Germline values: CDR1 SNHLY, CDR2 FYNNEI. The CDR3 region is CASTERGTGIYEQYF. CDR3 sequence (DNA): TGTGCCAGCACCGAACGTGGGACAGGGATCTACGAGCAGTACTTC.

This clonotype was observed a handful of times. For the CDR3, the DNA is TGCGCCAGCAGCTACGGGTCGGACTACGAGCAGTACTTC. Translating gives CASSYGSDYEQYF. This sequence joins TRBV5-1 and TRBJ2-7; D remains unclear. Germline CDR1 and CDR2: SGHRS and YFSETQ. The CDR3 is 13 residues long. V lost 3 bases to trimming and J lost 3 bases, with 10 bases between them.

This clonotype was counted between two and nine times. The rearrangement links TRBV7-2 to TRBJ1-6; D not resolved. CDR1 is SGHTA and CDR2 is FQGNSA in the germline V gene. This CDR3 has 15 amino acids. Trimming shortened V by 0 bases and J by 10 bases, and 13 bases separated the two germline ends. CDR3 bases: TGTGCCAGCAGCTTAGCGCCAACCGAGCGGTCACCCCTCCACTTT. Translated: CASSLAPTERSPLHF.

This clonotype was seen once. The chain recombines TRBV29-1 with TRBJ2-6, with no clear D. V was cut by 4 bases and J by 0 bases, with 13 bases left in between. This CDR3 is built from 16 residues. Germline V gene lookup returns CDR1 SQVTM and CDR2 ANQGSEA. The CDR3 loop is CSVVGSGSSGANVLTF. The CDR3 region has the DNA TGCAGCGTTGTGGGCAGTGGAAGCTCTGGGGCCAACGTCCTGACTTTC.

The rearrangement joins TRBV5-1 to TRBJ2-1, with 9 positions matching TRBD2. The CDR3 is 17 amino acids. Per germline, CDR1 SGHRS and CDR2 YFSETQ. Trimming took 0 bases from V and 2 from J; bases not matched to a gene: 6. The CDR3 region is CASSLAYSGGPYNEQFF. The DNA for the CDR3 is TGCGCCAGCAGCTTGGCCTATAGCGGGGGCCCCTACAATGAGCAGTTCTTC.

The V and J genes are TRBV10-2 and TRBJ2-7; D call uncertain. V gave up 7 bases and J gave up 3 bases, with 16 bases separating them. This CDR3 has 14 residues. The germline V gene encodes CDR1 WSHSY and CDR2 SAAADI. CDR3 nucleotide sequence: TGCGCCAGCACCCTTTCTCCCCATTACTACGAGCAGTACTTC. It yields the protein CASTLSPHYYEQYF.

The chain carries TRBV15 and TRBJ2-1; TRBD2 aligns across 10 bases. The germline V gene encodes CDR1 LNHNV and CDR2 YYDKDF (reference sequence). This CDR3 region has 14 residues. With V trimmed by 5 bases and J by 10 bases, 8 bases remained unmatched. The CDR3 protein is CATSPRLAGIEQFF. The CDR3 nucleotides read TGTGCCACCAGCCCTCGACTAGCGGGTATAGAGCAGTTCTTC.

This clonotype was found many times. V is TRBV29-1 and J is TRBJ2-7; a weak D match, TRBD2 (6 bases). Germline V gene lookup returns CDR1 SQVTM and CDR2 ANQGSEA. V was shortened by 2 bases and J by 2 bases, with 19 bases between the two germline ends. The CDR3 covers 16 residues. The CDR3 is CSVEFAGRPNPYEQYF. The CDR3 DNA is TGCAGCGTTGAATTTGCGGGACGTCCGAACCCCTACGAGCAGTACTTC.

DNA of the CDR3: TGCGCCAGCACCCGGACCGTCACGGCTCAGGGGAGCTACGAGCAGTACTTC. As protein: CASTRTVTAQGSYEQYF. This sequence joins TRBV5-1 and TRBJ2-7; maybe TRBD1 (6 bases). The germline V gene has CDR1 SGHRS and CDR2 YFSETQ. V was trimmed by 6 bases and J by 3 bases, leaving 25 bases between them. This CDR3 spans 17 amino acids.

This clonotype was seen a few times. J is TRBJ2-7 and V is TRBV13; no reliable D call. Trimming removed 4 bases from V and 3 bases from J, with 19 bases in between. Looked up from germline, CDR1 is PRHDT and CDR2 is FYEKMQ (reference sequence). This CDR3 is 16 amino acids long. CDR3 coding DNA: TGTGCCAGCAGCTCACCGTCGTCTCAAGGGCTCTACGAGCAGTACTTC. It codes for CASSSPSSQGLYEQYF.

The chain joins TRBV5-6 to TRBJ2-7; 11 positions match TRBD2. Per the germline V gene, CDR1 is SGHDT and CDR2 is YYEEEE. CDR3 size: 15 residues. J was trimmed by 4 bases and V by 1 base; bases with no gene match: 4. CDR3 DNA sequence: TGTGCCAGCAGCTTGATGATAGCGGGGGGGTACGAGCAGTACTTC. This codes for CASSLMIAGGYEQYF.

Here the CDR3 DNA reads TGTGCCAGCAGCCCCTGGGGTAGGAAACAGTACTTC. Translated, it gives CASSPWGRKQYF. This rearrangement joins TRBV11-1 to TRBJ2-7, with D uncertain. Per germline, CDR1 SGHAT and CDR2 FQDESV (reference sequence). This CDR3 comprises 12 residues. V lost 5 bases and J 10 bases, leaving 15 bases between the germline ends.

This chain joins TRBV6-5 and TRBJ1-3; 7 nucleotides agree with TRBD1. The CDR3 consists of 15 residues. V shed 2 bases, J shed 8 bases, and the junction held 9 bases outside the gene matches. Germline V gives CDR1 MNHEY, CDR2 SVGAGI. CDR3 sequence reads: CASSYRQGGIDTIYF. CDR3 DNA: TGTGCCAGCAGTTACCGGCAGGGGGGAATCGACACCATATATTTT.

CDR3 coding DNA: TGCGCCAGCAGCTTAAGTGGGGGGGAGGAAAAGTTCTTC. It specifies CASSLSGGEEKFF. This sequence joins TRBV5-1 and TRBJ2-1, with 7 bases lining up with TRBD2. Germline values: CDR1 SGHRS, CDR2 YFSETQ. The CDR3 consists of 13 residues. Trimming at V came to 2 bases and at J to 14 bases, leaving 10 bases not matched to a gene.

This clonotype was observed a few times. CDR3 loop: CASSLNAAETNYGYTF. The CDR3 DNA sequence: TGCGCCAGCAGCCTGAACGCGGCAGAGACTAACTATGGCTACACCTTC. This chain joins TRBV5-1 and TRBJ1-2; D is undetermined. The CDR3 loop spans 16 amino acids. Germline V gives CDR1 SGHRS, CDR2 YFSETQ. With 4 bases removed from V and 0 bases from J, the gap between germline ends came to 16 bases.